A selection of T cell receptor beta chains follows, all from one sample in a study of metastatic and nonmetastatic thyroid tumors. TCRdb re-processed the PCR reads through MiXCR. This sample has 30,000 to 35,000 clones, with 25% to 35% found just once. The sequencing sample was made of blood. The receptor source for this set is a female donor with papillary thyroid cancer or a benign thyroid nodule (not recorded which). Some clones in this sample may be carry-over from other donors' samples. Both conserved end residues are part of each CDR3. Each record gives: V gene, J gene, CDR3 protein.

TRBV14	TRBJ1-2	CAGSQDPRGRGNEGYTF
TRBV6-1	TRBJ2-7	CASSPLGRDNRNEQYF
TRBV5-1	TRBJ1-5	CASSLHQGGVQPQHF
TRBV7-3	TRBJ2-7	CDGNGRQYF
TRBV11-2	TRBJ2-1	CASRGAGPTGNEQFF
TRBV6-1	TRBJ2-7	CASSGTLDMQYF
TRBV5-1	TRBJ2-7	CASTPGQAYEQYF
TRBV27	TRBJ2-3	CASSDPREDTQYF
TRBV20-1	TRBJ2-7	CSAPSVRLAYEQYF
TRBV2	TRBJ1-1	CASSDTILNTEAFF
TRBV6-1	TRBJ2-5	CASSEGPSQETQYF
TRBV19	TRBJ2-1	CASSIDQSSGTKEQFF
TRBV6-5	TRBJ1-1	CASSYSGEGASEAFF
TRBV20-1	TRBJ2-1	CSASRASGRPNEQFF
TRBV10-3	TRBJ1-6	CAISEPSLKVNSPLHF
TRBV5-4	TRBJ2-3	CASGGEMRADTQYF